These 32 T cell receptor beta chains were sequenced from one sample in a study of beta chain features in type 1 diabetes. Reverse transcription of all isolated RNA meant that expressed TCRB transcripts were sequenced. Assay used: immunoSEQ multiplex PCR; TCRdb lists only in-frame clones, some missing. The sample consists of under 400,000 clones, around 12% of them appearing once. The specimen sequenced was naive CD4+ T cells from blood. All receptors derive from a man aged 18-30 years in good health.

This clone has just a few counts. The chain carries TRBV2 and TRBJ1-1, with TRBD1 as a possible D gene (6 bases). Germline V gene lookup returns CDR1 SNHLY and CDR2 FYNNEI. Trimming shortened V by 7 bases and J by 0 bases, and 12 bases separated the two germline ends. This CDR3 region has 14 residues. For the CDR3, the DNA is TGTGCCAGCATGCGGACAGAGATGAACACTGAAGCTTTCTTT. This sequence encodes CASMRTEMNTEAFF.

This chain connects TRBV7-2 to TRBJ2-5; the D is unclear. CDR1 and CDR2 from the germline V gene are SGHTA and FQGNSA. Trimming took 2 bases from V and 2 from J, leaving 12 bases between them. CDR3 length: 15 residues. The CDR3 reads CASSLSIAPQETQYF. CDR3 nucleotides: TGTGCCAGCAGCTTAAGTATTGCGCCTCAAGAGACCCAGTACTTC. Full variable domain (outside the CDR3, taken from reference TRBV7-2 and TRBJ2-5): GAGVSQSPSNKVTEKGKDVELRCDPISGHTALYWYRQSLGQGLEFLIYFQGNSAPDKSGLPSDRFSAERTGGSVSTLTIQRTQQEDSAVYLCASSLSIAPQETQYFGPGTRLLVL.

This clone was picked up a small number of times. This chain's CDR3 is CAGGAWWLYGYTF. CDR3 in DNA: TGTGCCGGGGGGGCGTGGTGGCTCTATGGCTACACCTTC. The genes are TRBV30 and TRBJ1-2; a possible D gene is TRBD1 (6 bases). CDR3 length equals 13 residues. The germline gives CDR1 GTSNPN, CDR2 SVGIG (reference sequence). Trimming removed 8 bases at V and 4 bases at J, with 17 bases between.

Turning to this clone: A read error may be the cause here, since a much bigger clone is one base away. V is TRBV11-2 and J is TRBJ2-5, with D uncertain. The germline CDR1 and CDR2 sequences are SGHAT and FQNNGV. The CDR3 runs 11 residues. The germline V and J ends were trimmed by 5 bases and 5 bases, with 6 bases remaining between them. The CDR3 protein is CASSHGETQYF. CDR3 sequence (DNA): TGTGCCAGCAGCCACGGGGAGACCCAGTACTTC.

The chain recombines TRBV18 with TRBJ2-1, with a weak D call TRBD2 (5 bases). CDR3 length: 16 amino acids. Germline V lookup: CDR1 KGHSH, CDR2 LQKENI. The V end was cut by 3 bases, the J end by 7 bases, with 19 bases between. The CDR3 loop is CASSPRAVSSWNEQFF. The CDR3 DNA follows: TGTGCCAGCTCACCTAGAGCGGTAAGTTCCTGGAATGAGCAGTTCTTC. Full variable domain (outside the CDR3, taken from reference TRBV18 and TRBJ2-1): NAGVMQNPRHLVRRRGQEARLRCSPMKGHSHVYWYRQLPEEGLKFMVYLQKENIIDESGMPKERFSAEFPKEGPSILRIQQVVRGDSAAYFCASSPRAVSSWNEQFFGPGTRLTVL.

This clone was counted a few times. The gene calls are TRBV5-1 and TRBJ2-4; D is possibly TRBD2 (6 bases). The V end lost 0 bases, the J end lost 8 bases, and 9 bases lay between the germline ends. CDR1 is SGHRS, CDR2 YFSETQ, per germline. This CDR3 region has 13 residues. CDR3 DNA sequence: TGCGCCAGCAGCTTGGCTAGCGAGCACATTCAGTACTTC. Translated, it gives CASSLASEHIQYF.

The chain has TRBV11-3 and TRBJ2-3; 12 bases map to TRBD1. CDR1 and CDR2 (germline): SGHNT, YENEEA. Trimming removed 5 bases from V and 5 bases from J; junction bases left unmatched: 5. The CDR3 length is 15 residues. The CDR3 bases are TGTGCCAGCAGCCCGGGACAGGGGGCGGGAGATACGCAGTATTTT. Its protein is CASSPGQGAGDTQYF.

This clone was counted between two and nine times. The V gene is TRBV7-2, the J gene TRBJ2-1; D unresolved. Germline-derived CDR1 and CDR2 are SGHTA and FQGNSA. Trimming cost V 1 base and J 2 bases, with 9 bases left between them. The CDR3 totals 15 residues. The CDR3 DNA sequence: TGTGCCAGCAGCTTAGTGTTCGGTGCCTACAATGAGCAGTTCTTC. As protein: CASSLVFGAYNEQFF.

The chain has TRBV4-3 and TRBJ1-5; 8 bases align to TRBD1. The CDR3 length is 15 residues. V trimming: 4 bases; J trimming: 4 bases; junction bases outside the gene matches: 6. Germline V CDR1 and CDR2: LGHNA, YSLEER. The CDR3 is CASSRMTGVNQPQHF. CDR3 DNA: TGCGCCAGCAGCCGAATGACAGGGGTAAATCAGCCCCAGCATTTT.

The rearrangement links TRBV5-1 to TRBJ1-2, with 7 bases aligning to TRBD1. Unmatched junction bases numbered 6, after V lost 0 bases and J lost 4 bases. The germline CDR1 and CDR2 sequences are SGHRS and YFSETQ. CDR3 length equals 15 residues. The CDR3 loop is CASSLARGRSYGYTF. Here the CDR3 DNA reads TGCGCCAGCAGCTTGGCGAGGGGGCGCTCCTATGGCTACACCTTC.

This chain links TRBV2 with TRBJ1-5, with TRBD1 identical over 7 bases. J was trimmed by 3 bases and V by 6 bases; bases with no gene match: 8. Germline assignment: CDR1 SNHLY and CDR2 FYNNEI. The CDR3 spans 15 residues. The CDR3 loop reads CASRKGQTSNQPQHF. CDR3 in DNA: TGTGCCAGCAGGAAGGGACAGACATCCAATCAGCCCCAGCATTTT.

This clone came up a few times. The rearrangement links TRBV27 to TRBJ1-2, with a tentative D call TRBD1 (5 bases). This CDR3 comprises 14 residues. The V and J ends lost 6 bases and 3 bases respectively, with 14 bases between them. Germline CDR1 MNHEY, CDR2 SMNVEV (reference sequence). The CDR3 is CASSNFGGDYGYTF. CDR3 DNA sequence: TGTGCCAGCAGCAATTTCGGGGGAGACTATGGCTACACCTTC.

The rearrangement uses TRBV9 and TRBJ2-1; 7 bases map to TRBD1. CDR1 and CDR2 (germline): SGDLS, YYNGEE. This CDR3 spans 15 amino acids. J was trimmed by 4 bases and V by 0 bases; bases with no gene match: 4. CDR3: CASSVDRGPYNEQFF. In DNA, the CDR3 is TGTGCCAGCAGCGTAGACAGGGGACCTTACAATGAGCAGTTCTTC.

The sample holds a few counts of this clone. This sequence joins TRBV6-5 and TRBJ2-7; D may be TRBD1 (5 bases). Trimming left V 5 bases short and J 10 bases short, with 12 bases between. Germline V CDR1 and CDR2: MNHEY, SVGAGI. This CDR3 comprises 11 residues. As DNA, the CDR3 is TGTGCCAGCAGTCGAATGGACATACAGTACTTC. Translating it yields CASSRMDIQYF.

J is TRBJ1-6 and V is TRBV5-1; 7 bases align to TRBD1. V lost 5 bases and J lost 0; bases outside the gene matches: 5. CDR1 SGHRS and CDR2 YFSETQ come from the germline V gene. This CDR3 is 16 amino acids long. The CDR3 DNA reads as TGCGCCAGCAGTGGGACAGAAAGCTCCTATAATTCACCCCTCCACTTT. It specifies CASSGTESSYNSPLHF.

The V and J genes are TRBV4-2 and TRBJ2-7, with D maybe TRBD1 (5 bases). Trimming cost V 0 bases and J 1 base, with 10 bases left between them. This CDR3 region has 15 residues. Per the germline V gene, CDR1 is LGHNA and CDR2 is YNFKEQ. The CDR3 DNA sequence: TGTGCCAGCAGCCAAGATAGGGGTGGTTCCTACGAGCAGTACTTC. This encodes CASSQDRGGSYEQYF.

The chain links TRBV7-2 to TRBJ2-3; D not certain. The V end lost 4 bases, the J end lost 5 bases, and 10 bases lay between the germline ends. Germline assignment: CDR1 SGHTA and CDR2 FQGNSA. The length of the CDR3 is 13 residues. This CDR3 is CASSSRHKDTQYF. For the CDR3, the DNA is TGTGCCAGCAGCTCAAGACACAAAGATACGCAGTATTTT.

The V call is TRBV2, the J call TRBJ2-7; D may be TRBD2 (6 bases). Trimming stripped 6 bases from V and 5 bases from J, with 11 bases between. This CDR3 contains 12 residues. Germline assignment: CDR1 SNHLY and CDR2 FYNNEI. CDR3 coding DNA: TGTGCCAGCAGACAAGCGGGCCACGAGCAGTACTTC. As protein: CASRQAGHEQYF.

This chain uses TRBV5-1 with TRBJ2-1; D remains unclear. CDR1 and CDR2 (germline): SGHRS, YFSETQ. V lost 0 bases, J lost 8 bases, and 12 bases lay in between. This CDR3 has 14 amino acids. CDR3: CASSLAQVLDEQFF. Written as DNA, the CDR3 is TGCGCCAGCAGCTTGGCCCAGGTTTTGGATGAGCAGTTCTTC.

This clone was counted only a few times. As DNA, the CDR3 is TGTGCCAGCAGCTTACAAGGGGGAAGGGGCTACACCTTC. Translated, it gives CASSLQGGRGYTF. V is TRBV7-2 and J is TRBJ1-2; D perhaps matches TRBD1 (6 bases). The CDR3 covers 13 residues. Germline V gives CDR1 SGHTA, CDR2 FQGNSA. Trimming left V 2 bases short and J 8 bases short, with 12 bases between.

There are a few counts of this clone. This chain links TRBV11-1 with TRBJ2-1, with TRBD2 as a possible D gene (6 bases). Trimming took off 5 bases at V and 0 bases at J, with 11 bases between the two ends. CDR1 SGHAT and CDR2 FQDESV come from the germline V gene (reference sequence). There are 15 residues in the CDR3. CDR3 amino acids: CASSVVGGSYNEQFF. The CDR3 DNA is TGTGCCAGCAGCGTCGTGGGGGGCTCCTACAATGAGCAGTTCTTC.

This clone appeared a few times. V is TRBV29-1 and J is TRBJ1-2; 7 positions agree with TRBD1. Germline trimming cut 3 bases from V and 3 bases from J; bases unmatched to any gene: 7. Germline V lookup: CDR1 SQVTM, CDR2 ANQGSEA. The length of the CDR3 is 14 residues. DNA of the CDR3: TGCAGCGTTGACGGATCCGGGACAGACTATGGCTACACCTTC. Encoded protein: CSVDGSGTDYGYTF. Complete variable domain (other parts from reference TRBV29-1 and TRBJ1-2): SAVISQKPSRDICQRGTSLTIQCQVDSQVTMMFWYRQQPGQSLTLIATANQGSEATYESGFVIDKFPISRPNLTFSTLTVSNMSPEDSSIYLCSVDGSGTDYGYTFGSGTRLTVV.

This clone was recorded at least ten times. The V call is TRBV30, the J call TRBJ1-1; D gene unclear. V was pared by 3 bases and J by 2 bases, with 10 bases between. The CDR3 totals 13 residues. Germline values: CDR1 GTSNPN, CDR2 SVGIG (reference sequence). CDR3 coding DNA: TGTGCCTGGAGCTTCATGAGAAACACTGAAGCTTTCTTT. The encoded protein is CAWSFMRNTEAFF.

V gene TRBV7-6 combines with J gene TRBJ2-3, with TRBD2 matching over 10 bases. This CDR3 comprises 18 residues. V lost 3 bases to trimming and J lost 2 bases; unmatched junction nucleotides: 11. Germline CDR1 reads SGHVS; CDR2 reads FNYEAQ. CDR3 sequence reads: CASSFRASGGPYTDTQYF. CDR3 coding DNA: TGTGCCAGCAGCTTTCGGGCTAGCGGGGGACCATACACAGATACGCAGTATTTT.

This clone was seen only a few times. V gene TRBV5-4 combines with J gene TRBJ2-1; TRBD1 might be the D (7 bases). The CDR3 length is 15 residues. Trimming cost V 0 bases and J 9 bases, with 16 bases left between them. The germline V gene encodes CDR1 SGHNT and CDR2 YYREEE (reference sequence). In DNA form, the CDR3 reads TGTGCCAGCAGCTTGGGGACAGGACTAAGTAGTGAGCAGTTCTTC. It encodes CASSLGTGLSSEQFF.

This clone turned up a few times. The chain is built from TRBV7-2 and TRBJ2-7; D possibly corresponds to TRBD1 (6 bases). The CDR3 consists of 14 residues. Between the trimmed V and J ends, which lost 5 bases and 3 bases, there was a span of 14 bases. CDR1 is SGHTA, CDR2 FQGNSA, per germline. Here the CDR3 DNA reads TGTGCCAGCAGCCCCCACAGGGAAGGCTACGAGCAGTACTTC. Its translation is CASSPHREGYEQYF.

This clone showed up just once. The chain couples TRBV5-8 to TRBJ2-4; TRBD1 aligns across 7 bases. Losses at the gene ends were 4 bases for V and 7 bases for J; bases not matched to a gene: 2. Germline V gene data show CDR1 as SGHTS and CDR2 as YDEGEE. The CDR3 runs to 12 residues. The CDR3 nucleotides are TGTGCCAGCAGCCCGGACAGGAACATTCAGTACTTC. Its translation is CASSPDRNIQYF.

The chain combines TRBV6-1 with TRBJ2-1; D may be TRBD2 (5 bases). The CDR3 runs 15 residues. The V and J ends lost 5 bases and 6 bases respectively, with 17 bases between them. The germline CDR1 and CDR2 sequences are MNHNS and SASEGT. Here the CDR3 reads CASSPSREIGNEQFF. The CDR3 coding sequence is TGTGCCAGCAGTCCATCACGGGAAATTGGCAATGAGCAGTTCTTC.

The V call is TRBV25-1, the J call TRBJ2-2; no clear D. In germline, CDR1 is MGHDK, CDR2 SYGVNS. The germline V and J ends were trimmed by 4 bases and 1 base, with 7 bases remaining between them. The CDR3 length is 14 residues. In DNA form, the CDR3 reads TGTGCCAGCAGTGCCGGAGAGAACACCGGGGAGCTGTTTTTT. It codes for CASSAGENTGELFF. Together with reference TRBV25-1 and TRBJ2-2, the CDR3 gives the full variable domain: EADIYQTPRYLVIGTGKKITLECSQTMGHDKMYWYQQDPGMELHLIHYSYGVNSTEKGDLSSESTVSRIRTEHFPLTLESARPSHTSQYLCASSAGENTGELFFGEGSRLTVL.

The chain has TRBV7-3 and TRBJ2-7, with TRBD2 as a possible D gene (6 bases). V lost 3 bases, J lost 1 base, and 10 bases lay in between. The CDR3 consists of 14 residues. CDR1 is SGHTA, CDR2 FQGTGA, per germline. The CDR3 is CASSLKAGSYEQYF. The CDR3 DNA follows: TGTGCCAGCAGCTTGAAGGCGGGGTCCTACGAGCAGTACTTC.

V gene TRBV19 combines with J gene TRBJ2-6; 8 nucleotides match TRBD1. V dropped 10 bases and J dropped 0; count of bases not matched to a gene: 11. Germline loops: CDR1 LNHDA, CDR2 SQIVND (reference sequence). The CDR3 sequence is 17 residues long. The DNA of the CDR3 is TGTGCCAATAAAGTTGGAGACAGGGGCTCTGGGGCCAACGTCCTGACTTTC. As protein: CANKVGDRGSGANVLTF.

This clone showed up just a few times. V gene TRBV7-8 combines with J gene TRBJ1-5, with 7 nucleotides matching TRBD1. Losses at the gene ends were 5 bases for V and 8 bases for J; bases not matched to a gene: 18. CDR3 size: 17 residues. Germline V gene sequence: CDR1 SGHVS, CDR2 FQNEAQ. The CDR3 region has the DNA TGTGCCAGCAGCGACTTCTACAGGGGACGATCCCTGGAGCCCCAGCATTTT. Residues: CASSDFYRGRSLEPQHF.